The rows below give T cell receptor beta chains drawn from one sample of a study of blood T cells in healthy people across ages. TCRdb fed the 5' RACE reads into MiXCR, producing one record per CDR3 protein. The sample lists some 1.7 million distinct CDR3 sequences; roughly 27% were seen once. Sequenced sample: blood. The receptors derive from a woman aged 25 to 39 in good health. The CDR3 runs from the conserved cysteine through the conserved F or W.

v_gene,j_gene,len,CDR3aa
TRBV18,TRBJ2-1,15,CASSPQLAVNNEQFF
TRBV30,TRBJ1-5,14,CAWSHRGLNQPQHF
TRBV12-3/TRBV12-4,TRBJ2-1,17,CAISEKAGGSLDNDQFF
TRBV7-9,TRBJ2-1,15,CASSNTGTSVYEQFF
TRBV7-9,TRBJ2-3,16,CASSSLGGRGTDTQYF
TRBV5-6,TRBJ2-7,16,CASSLSPRVSSYEQYF
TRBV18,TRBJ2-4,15,CASSFDRLAKNIQYF
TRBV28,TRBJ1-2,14,CVSSSVTAPYGHTF
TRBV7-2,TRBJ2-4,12,CASSLDGSMQYF
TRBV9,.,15,CASSYGASGYNEQYF
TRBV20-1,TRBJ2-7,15,CSAPIDRDDPYEQYF
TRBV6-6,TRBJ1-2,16,CASSYLRQGAEGGYTF
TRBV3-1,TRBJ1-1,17,CASSQVMTPGGSTEAFF
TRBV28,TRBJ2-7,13,CASRRRGSYEQYF
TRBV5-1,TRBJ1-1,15,CASSLGPGGNTEAFF
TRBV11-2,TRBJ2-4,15,CASSTSRLGRLKQYF
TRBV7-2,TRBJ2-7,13,CASSRTSVREQYF
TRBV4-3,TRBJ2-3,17,CASSLVAGITNTDTQYF
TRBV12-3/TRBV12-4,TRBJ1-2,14,CASTSLGSNYGYTF
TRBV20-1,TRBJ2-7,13,CSATGTSCVEQYF
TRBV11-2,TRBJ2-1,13,CASSLMIRDEQFF
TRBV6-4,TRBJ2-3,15,CASSALGGSTDTQYF
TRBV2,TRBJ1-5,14,CASSSTGWNQPQHF